At least ten counts were recorded for the clone carrying this TCR beta chain. Its antigen is unidentified. CDR1 and CDR2 from the germline V gene are DFQATT and SNEGSKA (reference sequence). The CDR3 contains 12 residues. Trimming removed 5 bases at V and 3 bases at J, with 10 bases between. Researchers took RNA transcripts and amplified TCR beta CDR3 regions from them. RT-PCR in the first round used HTBI primers; a second-round multiplex PCR followed. TCRdb reprocessed the multiplex PCR reads with MiXCR, giving one entry per CDR3 protein. The table lists around 1.1 million distinct CDR3 sequences, around a third of them singletons, with 11% in the top ten. These data come from a study of Graves' ophthalmopathy and Graves' hyperthyroidism. Only newly diagnosed hyperthyroidism patients aged 18 to 65, with under 2 months' duration, were enrolled. Patients were diagnosed from clinical symptoms, serum thyroxine, TRAb, thyroid ultrasound and orbital computed tomography.

Regarding the study as a whole: Ophthalmopathy progression prediction by the model yielded a sensitivity of roughly 67% and a specificity of approximately 77%. Using a 13-signature model, the authors split ophthalmopathy from stable hyperthyroidism, with 87.88% sensitivity and approximately 80% specificity.

The sequencing sample was made of peripheral blood or thyroid tissue (not recorded which). The sequence came from an adult man with Graves' hyperthyroidism. The rearrangement uses TRBV20-1 and TRBJ2-5; D unresolved. CDR3 coding DNA: TGCAGTGCTTTTCGAACCGAAGAGACCCAGTACTTC. This sequence encodes CSAFRTEETQYF.